One and the same sample provided the 13 T cell receptor beta chains below, sequenced in a study of blood T cells in healthy people across ages. Alongside a J-beta primer mix, a sample-barcoded 5' primer served in a second PCR lasting about 7 to 12 cycles. TCRdb re-derived calls from the 5' RACE reads in MiXCR, one entry per CDR3 protein. Of some 670,000 distinct CDR3 sequences in the sample, about 50% are singletons; the top ten hold roughly 13%. The sample taken for sequencing was blood. The receptors derive from a woman aged 80 or older in good health.

This clonotype was seen a few times. The chain carries TRBV6-1 and TRBJ2-5, with D perhaps TRBD1 (5 bases). Trimming removed 2 bases from V and 11 bases from J, with 18 bases in between. CDR1 and CDR2 from the germline V gene are MNHNS and SASEGT. The CDR3 contains 14 residues. The CDR3 bases are TGTGCCAGCAGTGAAAAGGTGAAAGGGGCTCAGCAGTACTTC. This codes for CASSEKVKGAQQYF.

This chain connects TRBV12-3 or TRBV12-4 to TRBJ2-2, with D unresolved. This CDR3 has 14 residues. V was trimmed by 3 bases and J by 6 bases, leaving 11 bases between them. The CDR3 nucleotides read TGTGCCAGCAGTTTTCTCGCTGGGGCCGGGGAGCTGTTTTTT. Protein product: CASSFLAGAGELFF.

On this clonotype: This may be a read error, as it is one base from a much larger clone. CDR3 region: CSVEDCDGHYGYTF. In DNA form, the CDR3 reads TGCAGCGTTGAAGATTGCGACGGACACTATGGCTACACCTTC. The V and J genes are TRBV29-1 and TRBJ1-2; D remains ambiguous. CDR3 length equals 14 residues. Trimming cost V 0 bases and J 3 bases, with 11 bases left between them. Germline CDR1 is SQVTM and CDR2 is ANQGSEA.

The table lists this clonotype with many counts. The V call is TRBV7-3, the J call TRBJ2-3; the D is unclear. The CDR3 spans 14 residues. Germline CDR1 is SGHTA and CDR2 is FQGTGA. Trimming cost V 4 bases and J 7 bases, with 15 bases left between them. This chain's CDR3 is CASSWDRMDHTQYF. DNA of the CDR3: TGTGCCAGCAGCTGGGATAGGATGGATCATACGCAGTATTTT.

This clonotype showed up many times. J is TRBJ2-7 and V is TRBV14, with 7 bases identical to TRBD2. Per germline, CDR1 SGHDN and CDR2 FVKESK. Unmatched junction bases numbered 2, after V lost 1 base and J lost 5 bases. This CDR3 has 13 residues. Written as DNA, the CDR3 is TGTGCCAGCAGCCAAGTCGGGACTAACGAGCAGTACTTC. This encodes CASSQVGTNEQYF.

The rearrangement uses TRBV5-5 and TRBJ2-3; D gene ambiguous. This CDR3 has 15 amino acids. Germline CDR1 SGHKS, CDR2 YYEKEE (reference sequence). Trimming cost V 0 bases and J 0 bases, with 8 bases left between them. CDR3 loop: CASSLAAESTDTQYF. For the CDR3, the DNA is TGTGCCAGCAGCTTGGCGGCCGAAAGCACAGATACGCAGTATTTT.

This clonotype was observed many times. The chain employs TRBV7-2 and TRBJ2-3; maybe TRBD2 (6 bases). V lost 5 bases and J lost 5, with 14 bases in between. CDR3 length: 14 residues. Germline CDR1 SGHTA, CDR2 FQGNSA. In DNA form, the CDR3 reads TGTGCCAGCAGCCTCAAGGCGGGGAGAGATACGCAGTATTTT. Amino acids: CASSLKAGRDTQYF.

This chain joins TRBV2 and TRBJ1-1; 8 bases align to TRBD1. Germline V gives CDR1 SNHLY, CDR2 FYNNEI. Trimming took 5 bases from V and 4 from J; bases not matched to a gene: 6. The CDR3 is 14 amino acids. CDR3 in amino acids: CASSFGQGSTEAFF. The DNA for the CDR3 is TGTGCCAGCAGTTTTGGACAGGGTAGCACTGAAGCTTTCTTT.

The chain carries TRBV3-1 and TRBJ2-1; D gene ambiguous. Deletions cut 0 bases from V and 5 bases from J, with 11 bases between. CDR1 LGHDT and CDR2 YNNKEL come from the germline V gene (reference sequence). The CDR3 has 15 residues. The CDR3 reads CASSQDYSHNNEQFF. CDR3 sequence (DNA): TGTGCCAGCAGCCAAGATTACTCCCACAACAATGAGCAGTTCTTC.

This clonotype turned up a few times. V is TRBV28 and J is TRBJ1-3; D gene unclear. The length of the CDR3 is 17 residues. Per the germline V gene, CDR1 is MDHEN and CDR2 is SYDVKM. With 7 bases removed from V and 0 bases from J, the gap between germline ends came to 19 bases. The CDR3 spells CASTPLGKGTSGNTIYF. CDR3 nucleotide sequence: TGTGCCAGCACCCCACTCGGAAAGGGCACCTCTGGAAACACCATATATTTT.

Concerning this clonotype itself: Relative to the germline gene, one junction end is altered; a read error may explain this. The chain couples TRBV20-1 to TRBJ1-2, with D hard to call. This CDR3 spans 13 amino acids. From germline, CDR1 is DFQATT and CDR2 SNEGSKA (reference sequence). The chain's CDR3 is CTSVPSINYDYTF. For the CDR3, the DNA is TGCACCTCGGTACCCAGCATTAACTATGACTACACCTTC.

Turning to this clonotype: A much larger clone sits a single nucleotide away, making a read error possible. The chain carries TRBV12-3 or TRBV12-4 and TRBJ2-1; TRBD2 agrees at 9 bases. The DNA end favors TRBJ2-7, so the J call may be wrong. CDR3 size: 16 residues. The CDR3 DNA is TGTGCCAGCAGTTTTGCGGCGGGGGGGCGGTACAATGAGCAGTACTTC. Translating gives CASSFAAGGRYNEQYF.

This chain connects TRBV3-1 to TRBJ2-1, with 9 bases aligning to TRBD2. The CDR3 runs 16 residues. In germline, CDR1 is LGHDT, CDR2 YNNKEL (reference sequence). V was pared by 0 bases and J by 7 bases, with 7 bases of the junction left unmatched. The CDR3 DNA follows: TGTGCCAGCAGCCAAGAATGGACTAGCGTTTGGAATGAGCAGTTCTTC. It translates to CASSQEWTSVWNEQFF.